A selection of T cell receptor beta chains follows, all from one sample in a study of blood T cell repertoires in COVID-19. Assay used: immunoSEQ multiplex PCR; TCRdb lists only in-frame clones, some missing. Of about 140,000 clones in the sample, less than 90% were seen once. Sequenced material: peripheral blood. Receptors originate from a man younger than 40 with COVID-19, enrolled during active disease. Both conserved end residues are part of each CDR3. A D gene is named only where the DNA matches it firmly. A clone size is listed for some rows: how often the clone was seen (once, few, many), or a class if it is expanded.

j_call	clone_size	d_call	v_call	cdr3_aa	cdr3_nt
TRBJ2-7	NA	NA	TRBV2	CASRDKVYEQYF	TGTGCCAGCCGGGACAAAGTGTACGAGCAGTACTTC
TRBJ1-1	NA	NA	TRBV13	CASAGGRSSTEAFF	TGTGCCAGCGCGGGAGGACGGTCGAGCACTGAAGCTTTCTTT
TRBJ2-2	NA	TRBD1	TRBV24-1	CATRRTGSAGELFF	TGTGCCACCAGGAGGACAGGGTCGGCCGGGGAGCTGTTTTTT
TRBJ2-7	NA	NA	TRBV27	CASSVGRGYEQYF	TGTGCCAGCAGTGTCGGGAGAGGCTACGAGCAGTACTTC
TRBJ1-4	NA	NA	TRBV6-5	CASKQGWATNEKLFF	TGTGCCAGCAAACAGGGTTGGGCAACTAATGAAAAACTGTTTTTT
TRBJ2-3	NA	NA	TRBV11-2	CASSLEGSSVVDTQYF	TGTGCCAGCAGCTTGGAGGGTTCGTCAGTGGTAGATACGCAGTATTTT
TRBJ2-5	NA	NA	TRBV9	CASSPTGVQETQYF	TGTGCCAGTTCCCCGACTGGCGTCCAAGAGACCCAGTACTTC
TRBJ2-1	NA	TRBD2	TRBV3-1/TRBV3-2	CASRTSGYNEQFF	TGTGCCAGTCGGACTAGCGGCTACAATGAGCAGTTCTTC
TRBJ2-2	NA	NA	TRBV10-2	CATNKGGELFF	TGCGCCACCAATAAGGGGGGGGAGCTGTTTTTT
TRBJ2-4	NA	TRBD1	TRBV3-1/TRBV3-2	CASSLGQGVKNIQYF	TGTGCCAGCAGCCTGGGACAGGGCGTCAAAAACATTCAGTACTTC
TRBJ2-1	NA	NA	TRBV4-1	CASKPSIGGLGQFF	TGCGCCAGCAAACCATCCATCGGGGGGCTAGGGCAGTTCTTC
TRBJ1-5	NA	NA	TRBV28	CASRNRVKSSNQPQHF	TGTGCCAGCAGGAACAGGGTGAAATCTAGCAATCAGCCCCAGCATTTT
TRBJ1-4	once	TRBD1	TRBV5-8	CASSWGHRGNEKLFF	TGTGCCAGCAGCTGGGGGCACAGGGGTAATGAAAAACTGTTTTTT
TRBJ1-1	NA	TRBD1	TRBV28	CASSSTDRVVSAAFF	TGTGCCAGCAGTTCCACGGACAGGGTTGTTAGTGCAGCTTTCTTT
TRBJ2-1	NA	TRBD1	TRBV14	CASRVQGALEQFF	TGTGCCAGCAGGGTACAGGGGGCGCTTGAGCAGTTCTTC
TRBJ2-7	NA	NA	TRBV12-3/TRBV12-4	CASAGASYEQYF	TGTGCCTCCGCGGGGGCGTCTTACGAGCAGTACTTC
TRBJ1-1	NA	NA	TRBV12-3/TRBV12-4	CASSLGTGGAFF	TGTGCCAGCAGTTTAGGTACGGGAGGAGCTTTCTTT
TRBJ2-1	few	TRBD2	TRBV9	CASSGNSGRARSEQFF	TGTGCCAGCAGCGGGAATAGCGGGAGGGCCCGGAGTGAGCAGTTCTTC
TRBJ1-2	NA	NA	TRBV10-3	CAIRRDISANYGYTF	TGTGCCATCAGGAGGGACATTTCAGCTAACTATGGCTACACCTTC
TRBJ1-1	NA	NA	TRBV5-1	CASSFSQGMNTEAFF	TGCGCCAGCAGCTTCTCACAGGGCATGAACACTGAAGCTTTCTTT
TRBJ2-6	NA	NA	TRBV9	CASSVAQGSGANVLTF	TGTGCCAGCAGCGTAGCGCAGGGGTCTGGGGCCAACGTCCTGACTTTC
TRBJ2-3	once	TRBD2	TRBV5-6	CASSAGLAGVGLSTDTQYF	TGTGCCAGCAGCGCGGGACTAGCGGGAGTGGGGCTCAGCACAGATACGCAGTATTTT
TRBJ2-1	NA	NA	TRBV29-1	CSTSTVGNEQFF	TGCAGCACTTCCACTGTCGGCAATGAGCAGTTCTTC
TRBJ1-3	once	NA	TRBV5-8	CASSYPGIGNTIYF	TGTGCCAGCAGCTATCCAGGGATCGGAAACACCATATATTTT
TRBJ2-7	NA	NA	TRBV4-2	CASSQVSASDPYEQYF	TGTGCCAGCAGCCAAGTATCTGCGAGCGACCCCTACGAGCAGTACTTC
TRBJ2-1	NA	NA	TRBV10-2	CASSAQAPNEQFF	TGCGCCAGCAGTGCCCAGGCGCCCAATGAGCAGTTCTTC
TRBJ1-1	NA	NA	TRBV6-5	CASTKKGVAGEKAFF	TGTGCCAGCACCAAGAAGGGAGTGGCGGGGGAAAAAGCTTTCTTT
TRBJ1-1	NA	NA	TRBV21-1	CASNRKGLAFF	TGTGCCAGCAACCGGAAGGGGTTAGCTTTCTTT
TRBJ1-2	few	TRBD1	TRBV28	CASSALDRGFPSFPGYTF	TGTGCCAGCAGTGCTCTCGACAGGGGGTTCCCTTCTTTCCCTGGCTACACCTTC
TRBJ2-1	NA	TRBD2	TRBV11-2	CASSVWTGTSGFNEQFF	TGTGCCAGCAGCGTTTGGACCGGGACTAGCGGATTCAATGAGCAGTTCTTC
TRBJ1-6	few	NA	TRBV28	CASTYPANSSPLHF	TGTGCCAGCACCTATCCAGCGAATTCTTCACCCCTCCACTTT
TRBJ2-1	NA	TRBD2	TRBV15	CATSRDTWTSGRNEQFF	TGTGCCACCAGCAGAGATACGTGGACTAGCGGGAGGAATGAGCAGTTCTTC
TRBJ2-3	NA	TRBD2	TRBV4-1	CASSQVSGGRTDTQYF	TGCGCCAGCAGCCAAGTGTCGGGAGGGCGCACAGATACGCAGTATTTT
TRBJ2-5	few	NA	TRBV9	CASSVASFRETQYF	TGTGCCAGCAGCGTAGCGTCATTTAGAGAGACCCAGTACTTC
TRBJ2-7	NA	NA	TRBV4-1	CASSQEENRAKVEQYF	TGCGCCAGCAGCCAAGAAGAGAACAGGGCCAAGGTCGAGCAGTACTTC
TRBJ2-1	NA	NA	TRBV5-1	CASSYQFSSYNEQFF	TGCGCCAGCAGCTACCAATTTAGCTCCTACAATGAGCAGTTCTTC
TRBJ2-5	NA	TRBD1	TRBV27	CASSPTGGVYETQYF	TGTGCCAGCAGTCCGACAGGGGGCGTTTATGAGACCCAGTACTTC
TRBJ1-1	NA	NA	TRBV5-6	CASSFSGSGTEAFF	TGTGCCAGCAGCTTCTCGGGGAGTGGGACTGAAGCTTTCTTT
TRBJ2-6	few	NA	TRBV7-9	CASSRPQAPSGANVLTF	TGTGCCAGCAGCCGCCCGCAAGCCCCCTCTGGGGCCAACGTCCTGACTTTC
TRBJ2-3	NA	TRBD2	TRBV19	CASSGLAGGLDTQYF	TGTGCCAGTAGTGGACTAGCGGGAGGGCTGGATACGCAGTATTTT
TRBJ2-7	NA	NA	TRBV28	CASSFGSPLYEQYF	TGTGCCAGCAGTTTCGGGTCCCCTCTTTACGAGCAGTACTTC
TRBJ2-7	once	TRBD2	TRBV27	CASSLKIQRDSYEQYF	TGTGCCAGCAGTTTAAAGATCCAGCGGGATTCCTACGAGCAGTACTTC
TRBJ2-5	NA	NA	TRBV7-2	CASIPPGEETQYF	TGTGCCTCTATACCCCCGGGGGAGGAGACCCAGTACTTC
TRBJ2-3	NA	NA	TRBV11-2	CASSLSLDSTDTQYF	TGTGCCAGCAGCTTAAGCCTCGATTCCACAGATACGCAGTATTTT
TRBJ2-3	NA	TRBD1	TRBV28	CASSPLDRGRTDTQYF	TGTGCCAGCAGTCCCCTCGACAGGGGGCGAACAGATACGCAGTATTTT
TRBJ1-5	NA	NA	TRBV7-2	CASSLSYNQPQHF	TGTGCCAGCAGCTTATCTTACAATCAGCCCCAGCATTTT
TRBJ2-6	NA	TRBD1	TRBV24-1	CARHRDRPNVLTF	TGTGCCAGACACCGGGACAGGCCTAACGTCCTGACTTTC
TRBJ2-7	NA	NA	TRBV24-1	CATSDSGTPSYEQYF	TGTGCCACCAGTGATTCCGGGACTCCCTCCTACGAGCAGTACTTC
TRBJ2-7	NA	TRBD1	TRBV7-9	CASSSLDRGGYEQYF	TGTGCCAGCAGCTCCCTCGACAGGGGTGGATACGAGCAGTACTTC
TRBJ2-3	NA	NA	TRBV24-1	CASQGTSSTDTQYF	TGTGCCTCACAGGGGACTAGTAGCACAGATACGCAGTATTTT
TRBJ1-5	NA	NA	TRBV24-1	CATSDSLQPQHF	TGTGCCACCAGTGATTCTCTTCAGCCCCAGCATTTT
TRBJ1-1	NA	NA	TRBV25-1	CASSEYEANTEAFF	TGTGCCAGCAGTGAATACGAGGCGAACACTGAAGCTTTCTTT
TRBJ1-1	NA	NA	TRBV28	CASTGRHAGFVAYEAFF	TGTGCCAGCACGGGCAGGCATGCTGGGTTCGTAGCGTATGAAGCTTTCTTT
TRBJ1-4	few	NA	TRBV5-5	CASSPGHSLNQEREKLFF	TGTGCCAGCAGCCCGGGACACTCACTGAACCAGGAGCGTGAAAAACTGTTTTTT
TRBJ2-2	NA	NA	TRBV18	CASSLVGGRAGELFF	TGTGCCAGCTCGTTAGTCGGGGGACGCGCCGGGGAGCTGTTTTTT
TRBJ2-1	NA	NA	TRBV7-9	CASSLILGTDNEQFF	TGTGCCAGCAGCTTAATCTTGGGTACAGACAATGAGCAGTTCTTC
TRBJ2-1	many	TRBD2	TRBV2	CASRWTSGGSSYNEQFF	TGTGCCAGCAGGTGGACTAGCGGGGGTAGCTCCTACAATGAGCAGTTCTTC
TRBJ2-3	NA	NA	TRBV18	CASSPPVLGTIADTQYF	TGTGCCAGCTCACCACCGGTTCTGGGGACAATAGCAGATACGCAGTATTTT
TRBJ2-7	NA	TRBD1	TRBV7-2	CASSLAAGTGGYEQYF	TGTGCCAGCAGCTTAGCAGCTGGGACAGGGGGCTACGAGCAGTACTTC
TRBJ1-1	few	NA	TRBV6-4	CASSASPGNTEAFF	TGTGCCAGCAGTGCCTCTCCCGGGAACACTGAAGCTTTCTTT